This entry concerns a single TCR beta chain. This sample stems from a study of blood T cell repertoires in COVID-19. Study overall: PBMCs, B-cell-depleted T cells, or T cells provided the cDNA or gDNA that made up the material.

The repertoire was sequenced with immunoSEQ multiplex PCR; TCRdb's copy has only in-frame clones and lacks some. The sample records about 98,000 clones, roughly 82% being singletons. This CDR3 is 14 amino acids long. Trimming took off 6 bases at V and 4 bases at J, with 13 bases between the two ends. CDR1 is MGHRA, CDR2 YSYEKL, per germline. The specimen was peripheral blood. This sequence joins TRBV4-1 and TRBJ1-5; D perhaps matches TRBD1 (6 bases). This receptor was identified in a man in his sixties or seventies with active or convalescent COVID-19. CDR3 sequence (DNA): TGCGCCAGCAGTCCCGGACAGCGAAATCAGCCCCAGCATTTT. As protein: CASSPGQRNQPQHF.